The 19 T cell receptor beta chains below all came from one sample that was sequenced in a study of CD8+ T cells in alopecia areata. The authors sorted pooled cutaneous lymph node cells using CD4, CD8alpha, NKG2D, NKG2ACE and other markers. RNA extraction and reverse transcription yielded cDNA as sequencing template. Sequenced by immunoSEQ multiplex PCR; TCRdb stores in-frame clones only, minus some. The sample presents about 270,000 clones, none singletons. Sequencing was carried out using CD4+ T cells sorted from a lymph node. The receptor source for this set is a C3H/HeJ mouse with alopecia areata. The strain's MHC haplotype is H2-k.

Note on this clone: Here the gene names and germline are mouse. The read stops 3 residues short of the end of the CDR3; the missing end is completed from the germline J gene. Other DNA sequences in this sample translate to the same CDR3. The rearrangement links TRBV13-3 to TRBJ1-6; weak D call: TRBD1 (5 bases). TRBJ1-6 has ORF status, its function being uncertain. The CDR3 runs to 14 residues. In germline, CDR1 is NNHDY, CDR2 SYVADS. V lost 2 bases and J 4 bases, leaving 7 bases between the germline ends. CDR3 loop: CASSDRVYNSPLYF. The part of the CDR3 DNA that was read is TGTGCCAGCAGTGACAGGGTGTATAATTCGCCC.

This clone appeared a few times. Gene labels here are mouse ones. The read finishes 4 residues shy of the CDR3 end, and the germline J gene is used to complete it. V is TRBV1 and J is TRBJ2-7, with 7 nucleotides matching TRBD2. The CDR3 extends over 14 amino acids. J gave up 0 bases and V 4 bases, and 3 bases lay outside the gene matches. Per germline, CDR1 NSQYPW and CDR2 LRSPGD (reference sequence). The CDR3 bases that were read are TGCACCTGCAGTGTACTGGGGAGCTCCTAT. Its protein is CTCSVLGSSY. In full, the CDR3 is CTCSVLGSSYEQYF.

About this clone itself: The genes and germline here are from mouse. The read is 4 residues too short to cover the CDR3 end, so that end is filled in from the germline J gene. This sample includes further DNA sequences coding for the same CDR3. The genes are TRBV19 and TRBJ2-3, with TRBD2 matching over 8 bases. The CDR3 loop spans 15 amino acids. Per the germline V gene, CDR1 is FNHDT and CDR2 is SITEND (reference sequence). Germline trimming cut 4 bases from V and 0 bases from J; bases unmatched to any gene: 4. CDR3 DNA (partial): TGTGCCAGCAGTCGGACTGGGTTTAGTGCAGAA. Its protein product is CASSRTGFSAE. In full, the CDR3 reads CASSRTGFSAETLYF.

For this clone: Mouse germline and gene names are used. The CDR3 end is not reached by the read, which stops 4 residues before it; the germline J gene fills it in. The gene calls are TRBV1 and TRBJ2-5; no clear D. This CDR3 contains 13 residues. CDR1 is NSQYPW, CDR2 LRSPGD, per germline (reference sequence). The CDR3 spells CTCSADTEDTQYF. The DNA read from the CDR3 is TGCACCTGCAGTGCAGACACAGAAGAC.

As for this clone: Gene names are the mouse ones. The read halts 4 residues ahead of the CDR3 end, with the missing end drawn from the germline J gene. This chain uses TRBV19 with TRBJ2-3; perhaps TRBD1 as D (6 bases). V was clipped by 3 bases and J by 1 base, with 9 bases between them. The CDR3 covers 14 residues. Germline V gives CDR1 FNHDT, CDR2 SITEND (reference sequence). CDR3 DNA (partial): TGTGCCAGCAGTAAGAACAGGGGTGCAGAA. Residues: CASSKNRGAE. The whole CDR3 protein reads CASSKNRGAETLYF.

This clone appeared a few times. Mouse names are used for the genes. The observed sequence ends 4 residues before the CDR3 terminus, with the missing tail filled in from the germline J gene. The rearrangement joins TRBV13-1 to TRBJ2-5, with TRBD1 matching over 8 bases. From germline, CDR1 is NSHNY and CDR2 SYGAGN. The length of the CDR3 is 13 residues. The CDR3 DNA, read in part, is TGTGCCAGCAGTCGGACAGGGACGGAC. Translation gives CASSRTGTD. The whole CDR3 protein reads CASSRTGTDTQYF.

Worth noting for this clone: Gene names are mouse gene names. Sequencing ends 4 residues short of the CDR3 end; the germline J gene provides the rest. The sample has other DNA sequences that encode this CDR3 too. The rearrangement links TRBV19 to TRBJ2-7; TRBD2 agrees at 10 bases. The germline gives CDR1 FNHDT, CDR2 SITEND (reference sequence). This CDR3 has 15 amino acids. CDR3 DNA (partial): TGTGCCAGCAGTATCACCGGGACTGGGGTTTAT. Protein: CASSITGTGVY. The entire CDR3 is CASSITGTGVYEQYF.

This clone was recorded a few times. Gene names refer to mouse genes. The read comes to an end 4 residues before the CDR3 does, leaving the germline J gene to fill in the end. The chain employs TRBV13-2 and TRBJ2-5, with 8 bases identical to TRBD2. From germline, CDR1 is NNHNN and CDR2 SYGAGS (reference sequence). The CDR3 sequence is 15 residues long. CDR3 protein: CASGDGLGWADTQYF. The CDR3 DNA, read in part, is TGTGCCAGCGGTGATGGACTGGGGTGGGCAGAC.

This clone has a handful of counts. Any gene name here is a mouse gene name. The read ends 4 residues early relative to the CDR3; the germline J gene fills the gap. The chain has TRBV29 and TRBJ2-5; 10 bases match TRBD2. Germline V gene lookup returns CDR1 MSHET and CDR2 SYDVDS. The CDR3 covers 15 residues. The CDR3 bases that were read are TGTGCTAGCAGTTTAACTGGGGGGGGAGGGGAC. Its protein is CASSLTGGGGD. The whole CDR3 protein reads CASSLTGGGGDTQYF.

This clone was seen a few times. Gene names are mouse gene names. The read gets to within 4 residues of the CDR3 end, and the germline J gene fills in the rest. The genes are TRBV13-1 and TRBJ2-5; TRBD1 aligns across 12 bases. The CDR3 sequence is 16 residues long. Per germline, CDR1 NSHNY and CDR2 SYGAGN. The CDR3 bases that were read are TGTGCCAGCAGTGAGCCCGGGACAGGGGGCGCAGAC. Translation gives CASSEPGTGGAD. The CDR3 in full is CASSEPGTGGADTQYF.

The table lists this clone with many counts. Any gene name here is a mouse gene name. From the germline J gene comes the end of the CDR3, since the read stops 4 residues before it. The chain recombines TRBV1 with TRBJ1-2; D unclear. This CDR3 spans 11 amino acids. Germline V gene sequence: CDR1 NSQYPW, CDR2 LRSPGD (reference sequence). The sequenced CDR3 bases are TGCACCTGCAGTGCCCCTTAC. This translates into CTCSAPY. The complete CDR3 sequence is CTCSAPYDYTF.

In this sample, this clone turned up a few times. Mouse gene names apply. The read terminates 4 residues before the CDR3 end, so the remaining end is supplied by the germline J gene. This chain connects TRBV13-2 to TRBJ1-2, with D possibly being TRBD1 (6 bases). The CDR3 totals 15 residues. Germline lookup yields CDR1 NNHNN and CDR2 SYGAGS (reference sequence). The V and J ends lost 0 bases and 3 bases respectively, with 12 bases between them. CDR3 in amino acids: CASGDVTGRDSDYTF. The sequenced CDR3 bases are TGTGCCAGCGGTGATGTCACAGGGAGGGACTCC.

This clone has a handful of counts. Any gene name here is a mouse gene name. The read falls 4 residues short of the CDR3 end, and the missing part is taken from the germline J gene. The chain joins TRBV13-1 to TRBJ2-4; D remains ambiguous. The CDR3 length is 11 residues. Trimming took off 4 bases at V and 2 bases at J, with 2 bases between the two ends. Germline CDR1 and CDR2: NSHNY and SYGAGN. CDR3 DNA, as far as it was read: TGTGCCAGCAGTCTTCAAAAC. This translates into CASSLQN. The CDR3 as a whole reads CASSLQNTLYF.

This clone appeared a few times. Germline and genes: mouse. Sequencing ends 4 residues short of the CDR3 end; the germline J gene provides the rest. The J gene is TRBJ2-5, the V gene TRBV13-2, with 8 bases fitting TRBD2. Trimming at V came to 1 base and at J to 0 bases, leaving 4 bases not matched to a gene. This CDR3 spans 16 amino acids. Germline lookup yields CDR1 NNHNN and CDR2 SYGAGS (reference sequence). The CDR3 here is CASGDPGGSNQDTQYF. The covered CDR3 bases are TGTGCCAGCGGTGATCCTGGGGGGTCTAACCAAGAC.

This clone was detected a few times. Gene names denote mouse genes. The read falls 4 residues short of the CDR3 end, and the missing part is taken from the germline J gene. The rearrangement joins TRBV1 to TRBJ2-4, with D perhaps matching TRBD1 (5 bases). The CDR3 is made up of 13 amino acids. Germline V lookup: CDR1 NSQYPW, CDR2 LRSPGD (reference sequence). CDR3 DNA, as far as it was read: TGCACCTGCAGTGGGACGACAGAAAAC. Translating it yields CTCSGTTEN. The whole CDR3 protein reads CTCSGTTENTLYF.

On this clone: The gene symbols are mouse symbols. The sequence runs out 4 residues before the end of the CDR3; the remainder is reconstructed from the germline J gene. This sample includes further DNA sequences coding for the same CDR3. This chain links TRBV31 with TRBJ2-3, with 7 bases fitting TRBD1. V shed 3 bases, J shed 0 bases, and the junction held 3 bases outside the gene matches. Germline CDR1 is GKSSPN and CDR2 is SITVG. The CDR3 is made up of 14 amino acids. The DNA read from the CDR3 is TGTGCCTGGAGCCACAGGGGTAGTGCAGAA. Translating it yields CAWSHRGSAE. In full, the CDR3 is CAWSHRGSAETLYF.

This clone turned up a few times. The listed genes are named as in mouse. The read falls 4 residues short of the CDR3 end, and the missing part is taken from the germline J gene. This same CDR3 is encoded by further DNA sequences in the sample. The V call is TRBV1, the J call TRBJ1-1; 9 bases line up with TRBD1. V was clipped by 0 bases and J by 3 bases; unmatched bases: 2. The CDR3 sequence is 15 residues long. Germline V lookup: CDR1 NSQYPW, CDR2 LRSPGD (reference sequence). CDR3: CTCSAETGGYTEVFF. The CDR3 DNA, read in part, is TGCACCTGCAGTGCAGAGACAGGGGGATACACA. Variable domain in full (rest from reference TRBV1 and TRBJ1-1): VTLLEQNPRWRLVPRGQAVNLRCILKNSQYPWMSWYQQDLQKQLQWLFTLRSPGDKEVKSLPGADYLATRVTDTELRLQVANMSQGRTLYCTCSAETGGYTEVFFGKGTRLTVV.

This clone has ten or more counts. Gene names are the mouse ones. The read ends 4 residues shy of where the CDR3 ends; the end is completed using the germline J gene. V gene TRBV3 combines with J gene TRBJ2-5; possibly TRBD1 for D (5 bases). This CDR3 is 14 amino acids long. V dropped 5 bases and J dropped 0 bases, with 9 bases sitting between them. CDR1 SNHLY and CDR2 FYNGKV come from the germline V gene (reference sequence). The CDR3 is CASSQTVNQDTQYF. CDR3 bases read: TGTGCCAGCAGCCAGACAGTTAACCAAGAC. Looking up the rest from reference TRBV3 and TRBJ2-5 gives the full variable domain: GPKVLQIPSHQIIDMGQMVTLNCDPVSNHLYFYWYKQILGQQMEFLVNFYNGKVMEKSKLFKDQFSVERPDGSYFTLKIQPTALEDSAVYFCASSQTVNQDTQYFGPGTRLLVL.

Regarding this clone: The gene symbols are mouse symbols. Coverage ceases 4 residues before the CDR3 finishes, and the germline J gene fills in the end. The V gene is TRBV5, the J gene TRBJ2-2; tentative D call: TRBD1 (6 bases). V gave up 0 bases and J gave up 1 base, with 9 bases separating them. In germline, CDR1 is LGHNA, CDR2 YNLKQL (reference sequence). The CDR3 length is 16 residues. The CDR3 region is CASSQDGQKNTGQLYF. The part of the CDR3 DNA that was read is TGTGCCAGCAGCCAAGATGGACAGAAAAACACCGGG.